These 19 T cell receptor beta chains were all obtained from the same sample, sequenced in a study of human T cells and chemical hapten exposure. TCRdb redid the calling of the RACE reads with MiXCR, one entry per CDR3 protein. The table shows more than 150,000 distinct CDR3 sequences, with about 14% occurring only once. Time point in this sample: patch test 1, 2 weeks after DPC sensitization. Treatment described: therapeutic diphenylcyclopropenone sensitization with weekly scalp DPC. This material consisted of whole blood, taken in connection with sensitization to the hapten diphenylcyclopropenone (DPC). All receptors come from a woman in her thirties with alopecia areata. Some clones in this sample may be carry-over from other donors' samples.

The V call is TRBV29-1, the J call TRBJ2-5; D gene unclear. Trimming left V 3 bases short and J 4 bases short, with 3 bases between. Germline assignment: CDR1 SQVTM and CDR2 ANQGSEA. CDR3 size: 10 residues. The CDR3 is CSVEAETQYF. In DNA, the CDR3 is TGCAGCGTTGAGGCAGAGACCCAGTACTTC. The full variable domain, completed using reference TRBV29-1 and TRBJ2-5, is SAVISQKPSRDICQRGTSLTIQCQVDSQVTMMFWYRQQPGQSLTLIATANQGSEATYESGFVIDKFPISRPNLTFSTLTVSNMSPEDSSIYLCSVEAETQYFGPGTRLLVL.

This clonotype was found many times. V and J are TRBV28 and TRBJ2-3; D remains unclear. CDR1 is MDHEN, CDR2 SYDVKM, per germline. The ends were cut back, 4 bases at V and 2 bases at J, with 4 bases in the middle. This CDR3 has 12 amino acids. CDR3 loop: CASSSFTDTQYF. CDR3 bases: TGTGCCAGCAGTTCGTTCACAGATACGCAGTATTTT.

This sequence joins TRBV12-5 and TRBJ2-3, with unresolved D. The CDR3 loop spans 13 amino acids. V was shortened by 2 bases and J by 2 bases, with 5 bases between the two germline ends. Germline CDR1 is LGHNT and CDR2 is FRNRAP. CDR3 bases: TGTGCTAGTGGTTTGCCCAACACAGATACGCAGTATTTT. Encoded protein: CASGLPNTDTQYF.

The chain joins TRBV3-1 to TRBJ2-2, with 9 bases lining up with TRBD2. The CDR3 consists of 16 residues. CDR1 is LGHDT, CDR2 YNNKEL, per germline (reference sequence). The V segment lost 6 bases and the J segment 3 bases; nucleotides outside the gene matches: 8. CDR3 residues: CASRTLSGGHTGELFF. The CDR3 DNA sequence: TGTGCCAGCAGGACCCTTAGCGGGGGACACACCGGGGAGCTGTTTTTT.

The table lists this clonotype with a few counts. V and J are TRBV7-2 and TRBJ2-3, with D unresolved. V was cut by 5 bases and J by 1 base, with 7 bases left in between. The germline CDR1 and CDR2 sequences are SGHTA and FQGNSA. The CDR3 is 13 residues long. CDR3 nucleotide sequence: TGTGCCAGCAGCACAAGTCGCACAGATACGCAGTATTTT. It translates to CASSTSRTDTQYF.

This clonotype was observed a handful of times. The chain carries TRBV28 and TRBJ2-2; 10 nucleotides match TRBD2. The CDR3 contains 17 residues. The J segment lost 6 bases and the V segment lost 6 bases, leaving 13 bases of the junction unmatched. The V gene's germline CDR1 is MDHEN and CDR2 SYDVKM. The CDR3 region is CASSPPASGRSPGELFF. CDR3 coding DNA: TGTGCCAGCAGCCCCCCGGCTAGCGGGAGAAGTCCCGGGGAGCTGTTTTTT.

The chain links TRBV28 to TRBJ2-5, with TRBD1 identical over 9 bases. J lost 2 bases, V lost 3 bases, and 7 bases had no gene match. Germline V gene data show CDR1 as MDHEN and CDR2 as SYDVKM. The CDR3 consists of 16 residues. CDR3 bases: TGTGCCAGCAGTTTGGGGCTGGGACAGGGACAAGAGACCCAGTACTTC. It specifies CASSLGLGQGQETQYF. The full variable domain, in which reference TRBV28 and TRBJ2-5 provide the parts outside the CDR3, is DVKVTQSSRYLVKRTGEKVFLECVQDMDHENMFWYRQDPGLGLRLIYFSYDVKMKEKGDIPEGYSVSREKKERFSLILESASTNQTSMYLCASSLGLGQGQETQYFGPGTRLLVL.

This clonotype has only a few counts. V is TRBV24-1 and J is TRBJ2-1, with 8 bases fitting TRBD1. Germline CDR1 and CDR2: KGHDR and SFDVKD. The CDR3 is 18 amino acids. The trim removed 4 bases at V and 0 bases at J, leaving 10 bases unmatched. DNA for the CDR3: TGTGCCACCAGTGAATCAAAGCGAGGGACAGGCTCCTACAATGAGCAGTTCTTC. Its protein is CATSESKRGTGSYNEQFF.

The chain couples TRBV18 to TRBJ2-5; 14 bases are shared with TRBD2. Trimming at V came to 8 bases and at J to 4 bases, leaving 9 bases not matched to a gene. CDR3 length: 16 amino acids. The germline gives CDR1 KGHSH, CDR2 LQKENI. CDR3 amino acids: CASHRGTSGRGETQYF. In DNA, the CDR3 is TGTGCCAGCCACCGAGGGACTAGCGGGAGAGGAGAGACCCAGTACTTC. The full variable domain, rest sourced from reference TRBV18 and TRBJ2-5, is NAGVMQNPRHLVRRRGQEARLRCSPMKGHSHVYWYRQLPEEGLKFMVYLQKENIIDESGMPKERFSAEFPKEGPSILRIQQVVRGDSAAYFCASHRGTSGRGETQYFGPGTRLLVL.

The V and J genes are TRBV27 and TRBJ2-2, with D possibly matching TRBD1 (6 bases). V shed 6 bases and J shed 6 bases, with 20 bases lying between them. This CDR3 spans 16 amino acids. CDR1 is MNHEY and CDR2 is SMNVEV in the germline V gene (reference sequence). For the CDR3, the DNA is TGTGCCAGCAGCGGATCGGGACATAAGCGCCCCGGGGAGCTGTTTTTT. It translates to CASSGSGHKRPGELFF.

This clonotype was counted a few times. For the CDR3, the DNA is TGTGCCACCTGCGGCAGGGACACCGGGGAGCTGTTTTTT. Its protein product is CATCGRDTGELFF. The chain uses TRBV3-1 and TRBJ2-2; D might be TRBD1 (5 bases). Trimming pared 10 bases from V and 3 bases from J, leaving 12 bases between. The CDR3 extends over 13 amino acids. Germline V gene data show CDR1 as LGHDT and CDR2 as YNNKEL (reference sequence).

This clonotype was detected once. The chain is built from TRBV28 and TRBJ2-3; 7 bases are a match to TRBD2. The germline gives CDR1 MDHEN, CDR2 SYDVKM. The ends lost 2 bases at V and 5 bases at J; junction bases unmatched: 7. The CDR3 sequence is 15 residues long. DNA of the CDR3: TGTGCCAGCAGTTTAGCGGCGGGAGCGGTAGATACGCAGTATTTT. It translates to CASSLAAGAVDTQYF. Combining the CDR3 with reference TRBV28 and TRBJ2-3 gives the whole variable domain DVKVTQSSRYLVKRTGEKVFLECVQDMDHENMFWYRQDPGLGLRLIYFSYDVKMKEKGDIPEGYSVSREKKERFSLILESASTNQTSMYLCASSLAAGAVDTQYFGPGTRLTVL.

This chain joins TRBV20-1 and TRBJ2-2, with TRBD1 matching over 8 bases. Losses at the gene ends were 3 bases for V and 6 bases for J; bases not matched to a gene: 9. The length of the CDR3 is 15 residues. The germline V gene encodes CDR1 DFQATT and CDR2 SNEGSKA (reference sequence). In DNA, the CDR3 is TGCAGTGCTAGTCAAGCAGGGGGCAGGGCCGGGGAGCTGTTTTTT. As protein: CSASQAGGRAGELFF.

This clonotype came up many times. The DNA of the CDR3 is TGTGCCAGCAGAGATCGGAGTGCAGATACGCAGTATTTT. This encodes CASRDRSADTQYF. The rearrangement links TRBV12-3 or TRBV12-4 to TRBJ2-3, with unresolved D. V lost 6 bases and J 4 bases, leaving 11 bases between the germline ends. The CDR3 length is 13 residues.

The CDR3 here is CASSVGLAGGRLNEQFF. As DNA, the CDR3 is TGTGCCAGCAGCGTGGGACTAGCGGGGGGCCGGCTCAATGAGCAGTTCTTC. This chain connects TRBV9 to TRBJ2-1; 15 bases are a match to TRBD2. The germline CDR1 and CDR2 sequences are SGDLS and YYNGEE. V lost 2 bases, J lost 6 bases, and 6 bases stayed unmatched. The CDR3 spans 17 residues.

The sample holds a few counts of this clonotype. The V and J genes are TRBV15 and TRBJ2-5; weak D call: TRBD2 (5 bases). The V end was cut by 1 base, the J end by 2 bases, with 8 bases between. Germline values: CDR1 LNHNV, CDR2 YYDKDF (reference sequence). The CDR3 extends over 14 amino acids. DNA of the CDR3: TGTGCCACCAGCAGAGGGACGGGACAAGAGACCCAGTACTTC. It specifies CATSRGTGQETQYF.

There are a few counts of this clonotype. V is TRBV2 and J is TRBJ2-1; possibly TRBD2 for D (6 bases). Trimming removed 7 bases at V and 5 bases at J, with 12 bases between. The CDR3 runs to 13 residues. Germline V gene lookup returns CDR1 SNHLY and CDR2 FYNNEI. CDR3 loop: CASNTGLDNEQFF. The DNA of the CDR3 is TGTGCCAGCAACACGGGACTCGACAATGAGCAGTTCTTC.

On this clonotype itself: Given the absence of the conserved phenylalanine or tryptophan at the CDR3 end, a read error is likely. V and J are TRBV27 and TRBJ1-4; 10 bases map to TRBD1. Germline V gene data show CDR1 as MNHEY and CDR2 as SMNVEV (reference sequence). The CDR3 runs 15 residues. The V gene end was trimmed by 6 bases and the J gene end by 7 bases; junction bases not matched to a gene: 8. This CDR3 reads CASSRQGATPEKLFI. The CDR3 coding sequence is TGTGCCAGCAGCAGACAGGGGGCCACCCCTGAAAAACTGTTTATT.

This clonotype was seen a handful of times. V gene TRBV3-1 combines with J gene TRBJ1-6, with a tentative D call TRBD1 (6 bases). The V and J ends lost 0 bases and 10 bases respectively, with 13 bases between them. The CDR3 totals 15 residues. Germline V gene sequence: CDR1 LGHDT, CDR2 YNNKEL (reference sequence). CDR3 coding DNA: TGTGCCAGCAGCCAAGATCTTCAGGGGTGGTCACCCCTCCACTTT. The encoded protein is CASSQDLQGWSPLHF.